The following is a T cell receptor beta chain sequence with its context. The antigen is not known. The sample comes from a study of blood T cells in healthy people across ages. Turning to the study itself: Template switching picked up about one barcoded beta molecule for each two T cells.

The CDR3 has 15 amino acids. The V gene lost 2 bases and the J gene lost 8 bases, with 16 bases spanning the gap. The V gene's germline CDR1 is MNHEY and CDR2 SVGEGT. The use of a sample-barcoded 5' primer and a J-beta primer mix characterized a second PCR of about 7 to 12 cycles. MiXCR, run by TCRdb on the 5' RACE reads, gives a single entry per CDR3 protein. The table lists 1,500,000 or so distinct CDR3 sequences, roughly 60% of them singletons. Whole-study findings and limits: Underestimates were what the diversity estimates from one million T cells were considered to be. Among long-lived donors, naive CD4+ cells were more numerous and diversity higher than in aged donors.

The receptor's source is a man between 18 and 35 years old in good health. The sample taken for sequencing was blood. This chain links TRBV6-2 or TRBV6-3 with TRBJ2-1; D is tentatively TRBD1 or TRBD2 (5 bases each). CDR3 coding DNA: TGTGCCAGCAGTTACGTGGAACTGGGACCGGATGAGCAGTTCTTC. As protein: CASSYVELGPDEQFF.